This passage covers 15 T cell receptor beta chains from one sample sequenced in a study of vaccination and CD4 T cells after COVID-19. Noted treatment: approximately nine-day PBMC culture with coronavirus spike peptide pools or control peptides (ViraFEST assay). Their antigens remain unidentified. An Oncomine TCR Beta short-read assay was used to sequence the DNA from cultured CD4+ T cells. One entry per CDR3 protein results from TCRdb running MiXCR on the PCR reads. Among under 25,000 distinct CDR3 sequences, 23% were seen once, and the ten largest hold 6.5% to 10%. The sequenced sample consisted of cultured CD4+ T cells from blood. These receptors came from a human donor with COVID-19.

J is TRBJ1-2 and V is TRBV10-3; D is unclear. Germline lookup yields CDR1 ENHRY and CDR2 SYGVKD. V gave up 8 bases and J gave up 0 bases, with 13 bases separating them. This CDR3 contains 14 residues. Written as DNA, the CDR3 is TGTGCCATCTCGGGCGTACCAGCTAACTATGGCTACACCTTC. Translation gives CAISGVPANYGYTF.

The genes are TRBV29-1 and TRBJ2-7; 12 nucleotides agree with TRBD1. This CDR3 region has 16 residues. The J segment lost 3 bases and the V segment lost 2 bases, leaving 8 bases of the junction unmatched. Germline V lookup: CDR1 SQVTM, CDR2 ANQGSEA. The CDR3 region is CSVEQPGTGGSYEQYF. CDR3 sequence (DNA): TGCAGCGTTGAACAACCCGGGACAGGGGGCAGCTACGAGCAGTACTTC.

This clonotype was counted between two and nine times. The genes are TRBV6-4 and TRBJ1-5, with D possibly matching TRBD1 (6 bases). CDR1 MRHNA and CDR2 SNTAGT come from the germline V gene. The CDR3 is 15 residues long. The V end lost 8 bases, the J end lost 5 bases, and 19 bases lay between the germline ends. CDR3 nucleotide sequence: TGTGCCAGCCATAAAGACAGGCACGACGATCAGCCCCAGCATTTT. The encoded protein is CASHKDRHDDQPQHF.

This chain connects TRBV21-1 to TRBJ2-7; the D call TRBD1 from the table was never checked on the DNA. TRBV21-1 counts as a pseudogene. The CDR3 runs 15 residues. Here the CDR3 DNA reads TGTGCCAGCAGCCCTCGAAGGGGGAGGCCCTACGAGCAGTACTTC. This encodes CASSPRRGRPYEQYF.

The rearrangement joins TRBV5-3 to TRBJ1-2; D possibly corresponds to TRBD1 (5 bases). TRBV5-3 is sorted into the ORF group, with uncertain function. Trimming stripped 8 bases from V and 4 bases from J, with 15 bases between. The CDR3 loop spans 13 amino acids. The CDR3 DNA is TGTGCCAGCAGCCCGGGGCGGAGCTATGGCTACACCTTC. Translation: CASSPGRSYGYTF.

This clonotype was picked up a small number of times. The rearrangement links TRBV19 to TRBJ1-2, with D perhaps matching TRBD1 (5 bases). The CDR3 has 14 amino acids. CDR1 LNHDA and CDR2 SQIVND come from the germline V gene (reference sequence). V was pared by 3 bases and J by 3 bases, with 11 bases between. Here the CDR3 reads CASSIPGRYYGYTF. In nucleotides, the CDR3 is TGTGCCAGTAGTATCCCGGGACGATACTATGGCTACACCTTC.

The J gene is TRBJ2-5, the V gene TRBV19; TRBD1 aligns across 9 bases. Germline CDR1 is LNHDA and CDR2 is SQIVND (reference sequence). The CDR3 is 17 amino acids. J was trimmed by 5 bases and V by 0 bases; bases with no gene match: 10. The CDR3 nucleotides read TGTGCCAGTAGTATAGATTGGTTCGGGACAGGGACCGAGACCCAGTACTTC. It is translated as CASSIDWFGTGTETQYF.

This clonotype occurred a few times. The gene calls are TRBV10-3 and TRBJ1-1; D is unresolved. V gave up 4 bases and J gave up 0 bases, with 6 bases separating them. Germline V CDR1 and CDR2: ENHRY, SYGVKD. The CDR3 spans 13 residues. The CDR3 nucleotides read TGTGCCATCAGTGCAGTTATGAACACTGAAGCTTTCTTT. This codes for CAISAVMNTEAFF.

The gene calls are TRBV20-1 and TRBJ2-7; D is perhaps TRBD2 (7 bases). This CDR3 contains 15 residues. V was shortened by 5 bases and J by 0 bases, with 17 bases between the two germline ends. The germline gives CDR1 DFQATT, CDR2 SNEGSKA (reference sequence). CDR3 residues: CSAPPAGASSYEQYF. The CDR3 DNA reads TGCAGTGCTCCCCCTGCGGGGGCGAGCTCCTACGAGCAGTACTTC.

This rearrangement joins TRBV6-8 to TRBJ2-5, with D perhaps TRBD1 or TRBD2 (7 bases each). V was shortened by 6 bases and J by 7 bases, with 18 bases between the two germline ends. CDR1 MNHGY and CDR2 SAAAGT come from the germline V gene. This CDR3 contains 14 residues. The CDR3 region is CASSYRRGGGTQYF. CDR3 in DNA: TGTGCCAGCAGCTACCGCAGGGGGGGTGGGACCCAGTACTTC.

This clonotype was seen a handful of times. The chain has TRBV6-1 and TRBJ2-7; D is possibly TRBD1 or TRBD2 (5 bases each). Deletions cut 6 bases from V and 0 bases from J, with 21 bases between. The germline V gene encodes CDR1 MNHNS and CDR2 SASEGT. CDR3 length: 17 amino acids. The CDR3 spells CASSPNAGTVSSYEQYF. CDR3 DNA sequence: TGTGCCAGCAGCCCAAACGCAGGGACGGTGAGCTCCTACGAGCAGTACTTC.

The CDR3, as DNA: TGCGCCAGCAGCCAAGATTGGCGGGCTAGCGCTGAAGCTTTCTTT. Its translation: CASSQDWRASAEAFF. V gene TRBV4-3 combines with J gene TRBJ1-1; D is unresolved. The CDR3 loop spans 15 amino acids. Germline values: CDR1 LGHNA, CDR2 YSLEER. The ends were cut back, 0 bases at V and 6 bases at J, with 14 bases in the middle.

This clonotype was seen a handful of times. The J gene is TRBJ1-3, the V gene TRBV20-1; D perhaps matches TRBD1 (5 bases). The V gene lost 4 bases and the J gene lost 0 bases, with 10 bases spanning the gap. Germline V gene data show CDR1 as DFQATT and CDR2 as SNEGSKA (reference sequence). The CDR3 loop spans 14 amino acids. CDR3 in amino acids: CSATMGGSGNTIYF. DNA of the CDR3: TGCAGTGCTACAATGGGGGGCTCTGGAAACACCATATATTTT.

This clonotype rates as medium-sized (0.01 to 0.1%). The CDR3 reads CASSPTTGGGPGELFF. CDR3 coding DNA: TGTGCCAGCAGTCCGACAACAGGGGGAGGACCCGGGGAGCTGTTTTTT. The chain employs TRBV27 and TRBJ2-2; 8 bases match TRBD1. V shed 5 bases and J 6 bases; nucleotides not matched to a gene: 11. Germline V gene lookup returns CDR1 MNHEY and CDR2 SMNVEV (reference sequence). The CDR3 runs 16 residues.

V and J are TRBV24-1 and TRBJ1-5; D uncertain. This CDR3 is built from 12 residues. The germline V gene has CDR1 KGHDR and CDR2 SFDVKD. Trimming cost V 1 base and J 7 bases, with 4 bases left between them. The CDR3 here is CATSDLGQPQHF. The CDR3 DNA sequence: TGTGCCACCAGTGATTTAGGGCAGCCCCAGCATTTT.